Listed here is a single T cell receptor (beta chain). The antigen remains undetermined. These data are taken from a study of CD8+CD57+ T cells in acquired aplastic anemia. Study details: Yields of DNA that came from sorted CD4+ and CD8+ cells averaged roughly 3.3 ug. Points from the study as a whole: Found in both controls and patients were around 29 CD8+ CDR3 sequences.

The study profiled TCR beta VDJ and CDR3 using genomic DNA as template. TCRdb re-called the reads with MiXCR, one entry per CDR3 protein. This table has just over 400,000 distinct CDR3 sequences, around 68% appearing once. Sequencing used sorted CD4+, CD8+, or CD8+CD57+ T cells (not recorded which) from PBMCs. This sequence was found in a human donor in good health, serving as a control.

CDR3 in amino acids: CSAPPGEANVQFF. The CDR3, as DNA: TGCAGTGCACCCCCAGGGGAAGCCAATGTTCAGTTCTTC. The chain uses TRBV20-1 and TRBJ2-4, with D possibly matching TRBD1 (6 bases). The J call is uncertain, as TRBJ2-1 better fits the DNA end. The germline CDR1 and CDR2 sequences are DFQATT and SNEGSKA (reference sequence). The CDR3 loop spans 13 amino acids.